Listed below are T cell receptor beta chains from one sample, sequenced in a study of blood T cell repertoires in COVID-19. Sequencing was performed with immunoSEQ multiplex PCR; in TCRdb, only in-frame clones are kept and a portion is missing. This table has more than 95,000 clones, about 90% appearing once. The sample was peripheral blood. Every receptor here comes from a man aged 45-65 years with acute or convalescent COVID-19. The CDR3 runs from the conserved cysteine through the conserved F or W. The order of the fields is V gene, D gene, J gene, clone size, CDR3 DNA, CDR3 protein. The D gene is left open where the match is weak. Clone size appears in some rows only: once, few, many, or a class for an expanded clone.

V gene: TRBV2
D gene: TRBD1
J gene: TRBJ1-6
clone size: few
CDR3 DNA: TGTGCCAGCATTCGGGACAGGAATTCACCCCTCCACTTT
CDR3 protein: CASIRDRNSPLHF

V gene: TRBV7-2
D gene: .
J gene: TRBJ2-7
clone size: .
CDR3 DNA: TGTGCCAGCAGCTCGTATACGGGGTACGAGCAGTACTTC
CDR3 protein: CASSSYTGYEQYF

V gene: TRBV24-1
D gene: TRBD1
J gene: TRBJ2-3
clone size: .
CDR3 DNA: TGTGCCACCAGTGACCGGGGACAGGGCACAGATACGCAGTATTTT
CDR3 protein: CATSDRGQGTDTQYF

V gene: TRBV5-6
D gene: .
J gene: TRBJ2-2
clone size: .
CDR3 DNA: TGTGCCAGCAGCTTTTGGGAGACCACCGGGGAGCTGTTTTTT
CDR3 protein: CASSFWETTGELFF

V gene: TRBV6-5
D gene: .
J gene: TRBJ2-2
clone size: once
CDR3 DNA: TGTGCCAGTTGGGGAGTACACGGGGAGCTGTTTTTT
CDR3 protein: CASWGVHGELFF

V gene: TRBV7-8
D gene: .
J gene: TRBJ2-1
clone size: .
CDR3 DNA: TGTGCCAGCAGCTCCCCGGCCCGACTGTTTCCTGGCAATGAGCAGTTCTTC
CDR3 protein: CASSSPARLFPGNEQFF

V gene: TRBV4-1
D gene: TRBD1
J gene: TRBJ2-5
clone size: .
CDR3 DNA: TGCGCCAGCAGCTCCGGGACAGGGGTTCAAGAGACCCAGTACTTC
CDR3 protein: CASSSGTGVQETQYF

V gene: TRBV25-1
D gene: .
J gene: TRBJ2-6
clone size: .
CDR3 DNA: TGTGCCAGCAGTGATTCTCCGGGACAACGCTCTGGGGCCAACGTCCTGACTTTC
CDR3 protein: CASSDSPGQRSGANVLTF

V gene: TRBV18
D gene: .
J gene: TRBJ2-3
clone size: .
CDR3 DNA: TGTGCCAGCTCACCGGAGGGACAGTTTTTCCGGTTTCGCACAGATACGCAGTATTTT
CDR3 protein: CASSPEGQFFRFRTDTQYF

V gene: TRBV20-1
D gene: .
J gene: TRBJ1-5
clone size: .
CDR3 DNA: TGCAGTGCTAGTTACAGGGAAGATCAGCCCCAGCATTTT
CDR3 protein: CSASYREDQPQHF

V gene: TRBV5-5
D gene: .
J gene: TRBJ2-2
clone size: .
CDR3 DNA: TGTGCCAGCAGCTTCCTATACACCGGGGAGCTGTTTTTT
CDR3 protein: CASSFLYTGELFF

V gene: TRBV14
D gene: .
J gene: TRBJ2-5
clone size: few
CDR3 DNA: TGTGCCAGCAGCCAAGATTTAAGGGGGAGAGAAGAGACCCAGTACTTC
CDR3 protein: CASSQDLRGREETQYF

V gene: TRBV5-5
D gene: TRBD2
J gene: TRBJ2-1
clone size: .
CDR3 DNA: TGTGCCAGCAGCTTTTCGGGGTCTAGCGGGAACTACAATGAGCAGTTCTTC
CDR3 protein: CASSFSGSSGNYNEQFF

V gene: TRBV9
D gene: TRBD2
J gene: TRBJ2-7
clone size: .
CDR3 DNA: TGTGCCAGCAGCGTGGGGGGACTAGCGGGAGACGAGCAGTACTTC
CDR3 protein: CASSVGGLAGDEQYF

V gene: TRBV3-1/TRBV3-2
D gene: .
J gene: TRBJ2-1
clone size: .
CDR3 DNA: TGTGCCAGCAGCCAGGAGGGTGAGCAGTTCTTC
CDR3 protein: CASSQEGEQFF

V gene: TRBV3-1/TRBV3-2
D gene: TRBD1
J gene: TRBJ1-2
clone size: .
CDR3 DNA: TGTGCCAGCAGCCCCAGACAGGGGGGCTACACCTTC
CDR3 protein: CASSPRQGGYTF

V gene: TRBV7-9
D gene: .
J gene: TRBJ2-7
clone size: .
CDR3 DNA: TGTGCCAGCAGCGAGCACAGGAGCCCCTACGAGCAGTACTTC
CDR3 protein: CASSEHRSPYEQYF

V gene: TRBV7-2
D gene: .
J gene: TRBJ2-1
clone size: .
CDR3 DNA: TGTGCCAGCAGCTTATTAGCGTCTTACAATGAGCAGTTCTTC
CDR3 protein: CASSLLASYNEQFF